Sequencing of this T cell receptor (beta chain) was carried out in a study of CD8+CD57+ T cells in acquired aplastic anemia. For the study at large: Each DNA sample taken from sorted CD4+ and CD8+ cells came to about 3.4 ug on average. Study results and limitations: Statistical testing detected no significant gap in CD8+ Simpson's diversity between patients and controls. Sharing between patients and controls was observed for some 27 CD8+ CDR3 sequences.

Trimming took 3 bases from V and 2 from J; bases not matched to a gene: 7. This CDR3 comprises 16 residues. The germline V gene has CDR1 SGDLS and CDR2 YYNGEE. Genomic DNA constituted the template upon which TCR beta VDJ and CDR3 profiling was performed. MiXCR, run by TCRdb on the reads, gives a single entry per CDR3 protein. The repertoire holds under 350,000 distinct CDR3 sequences, with roughly 59% as singletons. Notes on this clonotype: Its antigen is not identified.

It was patients with CD8+CD57+ cell expansion by flow cytometry who were chosen for sequencing. Patients, without exception, had severe acquired aplastic anemia. The receptor's source is a human donor with aplastic anemia. The chain carries TRBV9 and TRBJ2-2, with 7 bases fitting TRBD1. Sample: sorted CD4+, CD8+, or CD8+CD57+ T cells (not recorded which) from PBMCs. The CDR3 protein is CASSETGTANTGELFF. The DNA of the CDR3 is TGTGCCAGCAGCGAGACAGGGACAGCCAACACCGGGGAGCTGTTTTTT.